This is a list of T cell receptor beta chains from one sample in a study of shared clonotypes between healthy human individuals. The protocol was immunoSEQ multiplex PCR, while the TCRdb copy is restricted to in-frame clones and leaves out a portion. The repertoire consists of 550,000 to 700,000 clones, with roughly 72% occurring once and the leading ten covering more than 1.5%. Sequencing was performed on memory CD4+ T cells sorted from blood. These receptors came from a woman aged 30 to 39 in good health. CDR3s include the opening cysteine and the closing phenylalanine or tryptophan. D genes are given only for firm matches. A row's size may be missing; if present it is once, few, many or a size class.

size,J,V,D,DNA,CDR3
.,TRBJ1-5,TRBV10-3,TRBD1,TGTGCCATCAGTCCCTCCGGGACAGGCAATCAGCCCCAGCATTTT,CAISPSGTGNQPQHF
.,TRBJ2-7,TRBV21-1,.,TGTGCCAGCAGCCTCCGTTACGGACTAGACTTCGAGCAGTACTTC,CASSLRYGLDFEQYF
.,TRBJ1-3,TRBV19,TRBD1,TGTGCCAGTACCCTGACAGGGGGAGAGGCTGGAAACACCATATATTTT,CASTLTGGEAGNTIYF
.,TRBJ2-7,TRBV7-9,TRBD2,TGTGCCAGCAGAACTAGCGGGACCTACGAGCAGTACTTC,CASRTSGTYEQYF
.,TRBJ2-5,TRBV6-5,.,TGTGCCAGCAGTTCTGAACTAGCAATATCGGGGGAGACCCAGTACTTC,CASSSELAISGETQYF
many,TRBJ1-1,TRBV2,.,TGTGCCAGCAGCCCCCAGCTGTCGGCTGTCACTGAAGCTTTCTTT,CASSPQLSAVTEAFF
few,TRBJ2-5,TRBV6-5,.,TGTGCCAGCAGTTACTCGAGCCAAGAGTACTTC,CASSYSSQEYF
few,TRBJ2-5,TRBV11-2,.,TGTGCCAGCAGCTTACAGTTGCAGGAGACCCAGTACTTC,CASSLQLQETQYF
.,TRBJ1-2,TRBV20-1,.,TGCAGTGCTAATCTAGAAGGCGGCTACACCTTC,CSANLEGGYTF
.,TRBJ2-1,TRBV28,.,TGTGCCAGCAGTACCCCCGCCGGGAGAAGAGACAATGAGCAGTTCTTC,CASSTPAGRRDNEQFF
once,TRBJ2-3,TRBV5-6,TRBD1,TGTGCCAGCAGCTTGGATTTTCGGGACAGCTACACAGATACGCAGTATTTT,CASSLDFRDSYTDTQYF
.,TRBJ2-3,TRBV18,.,TGTGCCAGCTCACCACTCGGAGGGATGGATGGCACAGATACGCAGTATTTT,CASSPLGGMDGTDTQYF
few,TRBJ2-1,TRBV10-1,TRBD2,TGCGCCAGCAGTGAGTCTAGCGGGAGGGCCGGGAATGAGCAGTTCTTC,CASSESSGRAGNEQFF
.,TRBJ1-5,TRBV28,.,TGTGCCAGCAGTTTGGGGCAGAAGGGTCAGCCCCAGCATTTT,CASSLGQKGQPQHF
once,TRBJ1-2,TRBV7-2,.,TGTGCCAGCAGCTCACACACGGGACCGATTAACTATGGCTACACCTTC,CASSSHTGPINYGYTF
.,TRBJ1-1,TRBV5-1,.,TGCGCCAGCAGCTTGGGGGCCGGGACTGAAGCTTTCTTT,CASSLGAGTEAFF
few,TRBJ2-1,TRBV10-3,TRBD1,TGTGCCATCAGCCCGGGACAGGGGTACAATGAGCAGTTCTTC,CAISPGQGYNEQFF
.,TRBJ1-5,TRBV27,.,TGTGCCAGCAGCACAGGGCAAAGCAATCAGCCCCAGCATTTT,CASSTGQSNQPQHF
.,TRBJ1-2,TRBV7-9,.,TGTGCCAGCAGCCCCCCGGGGGCTGACTATGGCTACACCTTC,CASSPPGADYGYTF
.,TRBJ2-2,TRBV11-2,TRBD2,TGTGCCAGCAGCTTAGCACTAGCGGGAGCCGGGGAGCTGTTTTTT,CASSLALAGAGELFF
.,TRBJ1-5,TRBV15,TRBD1,TGTGCCACCTCCGGGACAGGGGATACTCAGCCCCAGCATTTT,CATSGTGDTQPQHF
few,TRBJ2-7,TRBV6-6,.,TGTGCCAGCAGAGACGAGCAGTACTTC,CASRDEQYF
.,TRBJ1-2,TRBV6-5,.,TGTGCCAGCACTGCTGGGCCGGGGGGCTACACCTTC,CASTAGPGGYTF